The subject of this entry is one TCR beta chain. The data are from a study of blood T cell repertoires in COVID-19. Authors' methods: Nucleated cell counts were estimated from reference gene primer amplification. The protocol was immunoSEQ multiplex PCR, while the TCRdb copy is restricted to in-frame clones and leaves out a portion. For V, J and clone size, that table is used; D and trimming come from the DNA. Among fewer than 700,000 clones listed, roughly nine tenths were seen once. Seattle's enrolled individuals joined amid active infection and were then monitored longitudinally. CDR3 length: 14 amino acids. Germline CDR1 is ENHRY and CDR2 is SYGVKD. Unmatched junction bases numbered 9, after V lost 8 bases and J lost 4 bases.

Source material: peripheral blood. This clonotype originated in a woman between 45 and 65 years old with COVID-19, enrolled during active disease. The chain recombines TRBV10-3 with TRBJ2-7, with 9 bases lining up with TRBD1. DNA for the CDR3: TGTGCCATCGAACGAGACAGGGGGAAATACGAGCAGTACTTC. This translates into CAIERDRGKYEQYF.